Here is one T cell receptor beta chain with its context. The antigen is not known. CDR3 size: 18 residues. Germline-derived CDR1 and CDR2 are SGHTA and FQGNSA. The trim removed 1 base at V and 2 bases at J, leaving 12 bases unmatched. This sample was taken from a study of radiation and T cells in renal cell carcinoma. Study-level background: Nephrectomy followed 15 Gy stereotactic body radiation by 4 weeks.

The table came from immunoSEQ multiplex PCR; TCRdb's copy has only in-frame clones and leaves some out. The sample includes 100,000 to 150,000 clones, more than 70% of them seen just once. Study-wide results and caveats: From baseline, blood top tumor clonotypes peaked at 2 weeks post-radiation.

The time point is: blood 2 weeks post-SBRT. Stated treatment: 15 Gy SBRT to primary tumor, nephrectomy 4 weeks later. Blood was sampled at baseline, 2 weeks and 4 weeks after SBRT. The patient's renal cell carcinoma had clear cell pathology. Specimen: blood, collected from a patient whose treatment included radiotherapy and nephrectomy. This clonotype was obtained from a woman between 70 and 85 years old with renal cell carcinoma. The J gene is TRBJ2-7, the V gene TRBV7-2; 9 nucleotides align to TRBD2. This CDR3 reads CASSLGPPLGGGAYEQYF. The CDR3 DNA is TGTGCCAGCAGCTTAGGTCCACCACTGGGCGGGGGGGCCTACGAGCAGTACTTC.